Sequencing of this T cell receptor beta chain was carried out in a study of T-cell reconstitution after alpha-beta-depleted transplantation in children (dated by TCRdb to the mid-2010s). With respect to the entire study: Using TCR repertoire profiling, the study quantitatively followed how T-cell immune reconstitution unfolded in children after TCRalphabeta/CD19-depleted allogeneic hematopoietic cell transplantation. Beyond this particular receptor, the publication reports: Over the following months the frequencies of hyperexpanded clones went down, and after one year T-cell counts and TCRbeta diversity were mostly credited to newly produced T cells. About two months after transplant, the apparently early recovery of alphabetaT-cell counts reportedly depended on just several hundred clones that had expanded rapidly and came from non-depleted graft cells. The high TCRbeta diversity at day 60 in some patients was ascribed to recipient T cells and intrathymic progenitors that had survived conditioning.

On this clonotype itself: Its antigen remains undetermined. No much larger clone is present one base from it, and per-base qualities are unavailable.

The CDR3 goes from the cysteine to the phenylalanine over 13 residues. The kept DNA is CDR3 alone, 39 bases in frame from the first base. The germline ends are 15 bases apart after V is trimmed by 8 bases and J by 8 bases. The germline V gene provides CDR1 ENHRY and CDR2 SYGVKD. This specimen's treatment or condition label, interpreted: allogeneic hematopoietic cell transplantation with graft depleted of TCRalphabeta T cells and CD19 B cells. The transplant recipients were children given TCRalphabeta/CD19-depleted allogeneic hematopoietic cell grafts. The protocol used for the library was PCR. TCRdb records Illumina HiSeq 2500 as the sequencer. Molecular barcoding was employed in the preparation of TCR libraries, with unique molecular identifiers being used to normalize TCRbeta repertoire quantification. Clones were called with MiXCR by TCRdb after fastp trimmed the public reads at Q25, and only in-frame beta chains were retained. When rows share a CDR3 protein, they turn into one entry using the most common DNA and genes. The table for this sample lists about 76,000 distinct CDR3 sequences; over 12% of them were counted only once. The top ten clones comprise around a quarter of the sample.

This TCR was recovered from a male patient between 2 and 9 years old who had a stem cell transplant for acute lymphoblastic leukemia, so the T cells may come from the graft donor. The chain is made from TRBV10-3 and TRBJ1-4; the D region possibly corresponds to TRBD1 (5 bases align). This material consisted of PBMCs, mostly from graft donor cells, taken 180 days after TCRalphabeta/CD19-depleted stem cell transplant. The CDR3 protein sequence reads: CAIGGILGEKLFF. The DNA sequence is given as TGTGCCATCGGGGGGATATTGGGAGAAAAACTGTTTTTT.